This entry lists 26 T cell receptor beta chains sequenced from one sample in a study of CD8+ T cells in alopecia areata. cDNA reverse transcribed from extracted RNA served as the sequencing template. Sequencing used immunoSEQ multiplex PCR; TCRdb keeps in-frame clones, though not all of them. The sample has 45,000 to 70,000 clones, around 96% seen once. The input for sequencing was CD8+ T cells sorted from blood, taken at week 0. These TCRs come from a human donor with alopecia areata.

V gene TRBV7-9 combines with J gene TRBJ2-2; TRBD2 might be the D (6 bases). Between the trimmed V and J ends, which lost 3 bases and 0 bases, there was a span of 8 bases. The germline gives CDR1 SEHNR, CDR2 FQNEAQ (reference sequence). The CDR3 sequence is 15 residues long. Written as DNA, the CDR3 is TGTGCCAGCAGCTTGGGGGGTTCGAACACCGGGGAGCTGTTTTTT. This sequence encodes CASSLGGSNTGELFF.

V is TRBV7-6 and J is TRBJ1-2; D is unclear. The CDR3 is made up of 14 amino acids. Between the trimmed V and J ends, which lost 3 bases and 8 bases, there was a span of 16 bases. Germline V gene data show CDR1 as SGHVS and CDR2 as FNYEAQ. The CDR3 sequence is CASSLSVGPSGYTF. Written as DNA, the CDR3 is TGTGCCAGCAGCTTGTCAGTCGGCCCTTCGGGCTACACCTTC.

The chain employs TRBV27 and TRBJ1-6, with D perhaps TRBD1 (6 bases). CDR1 and CDR2 from the germline V gene are MNHEY and SMNVEV (reference sequence). The V end was cut by 4 bases, the J end by 7 bases, with 14 bases between. The CDR3 runs to 15 residues. The CDR3 here is CASSWHNQGNSPLHF. The CDR3, as DNA: TGTGCCAGCAGTTGGCACAACCAGGGGAATTCACCCCTCCACTTT.

The chain links TRBV7-9 to TRBJ2-1, with D tentatively TRBD2 (6 bases). Germline values: CDR1 SEHNR, CDR2 FQNEAQ (reference sequence). V gave up 5 bases and J gave up 8 bases, with 25 bases separating them. This CDR3 has 17 amino acids. Written as DNA, the CDR3 is TGTGCCAGCAGCGCACCACCCGGGCGGATATGGGGGGATGAGCAGTTCTTC. It is translated as CASSAPPGRIWGDEQFF.

As DNA, the CDR3 is TGTGCCAGCAGTTACTCTTGGGGCGGCGAGCAGTACTTC. Translated: CASSYSWGGEQYF. The chain combines TRBV6-5 with TRBJ2-7, with D perhaps matching TRBD1 (5 bases). Germline CDR1 reads MNHEY; CDR2 reads SVGAGI. The CDR3 runs 13 residues. V gave up 0 bases and J gave up 6 bases, with 9 bases separating them.

The gene calls are TRBV27 and TRBJ2-3; D uncertain. V lost 2 bases and J lost 4, with 4 bases in between. The CDR3 runs 12 residues. In germline, CDR1 is MNHEY, CDR2 SMNVEV (reference sequence). CDR3 sequence (DNA): TGTGCCAGCAGTTTAGGGTCAGATACGCAGTATTTT. Protein: CASSLGSDTQYF.

The rearrangement uses TRBV5-1 and TRBJ1-5, with 8 positions matching TRBD1. Germline V gene sequence: CDR1 SGHRS, CDR2 YFSETQ. The CDR3 runs 15 residues. The trim removed 4 bases at V and 2 bases at J, leaving 5 bases unmatched. The CDR3 coding sequence is TGCGCCAGCAGCCTTGAGACAGGGGGCAATCAGCCCCAGCATTTT. It translates to CASSLETGGNQPQHF.

The CDR3 DNA sequence: TGCCCAGCATCAGAATGTGGGAGCTCCTACGAGCAGTACTTC. The encoded protein is CPASECGSSYEQYF. The chain employs TRBV5-1 and TRBJ2-7; D is perhaps TRBD2 (5 bases). CDR1 SGHRS and CDR2 YFSETQ come from the germline V gene. The CDR3 is 14 amino acids.

This clone appeared a few times. The chain is built from TRBV5-1 and TRBJ2-7; tentatively, D is TRBD1 (5 bases). V shed 4 bases and J shed 1 base, with 6 bases lying between them. The CDR3 is 12 amino acids. Germline CDR1 reads SGHRS; CDR2 reads YFSETQ. CDR3 bases: TGCGCCAGCAGCCCAGGGTCCTACGAGCAGTACTTC. It yields the protein CASSPGSYEQYF.

V gene TRBV29-1 combines with J gene TRBJ2-1; D is unresolved. V was pared by 0 bases and J by 6 bases, with 6 bases between. CDR3 length: 12 residues. The germline V gene has CDR1 SQVTM and CDR2 ANQGSEA. CDR3 in amino acids: CSVEDGVNEQFF. The CDR3 DNA reads TGCAGCGTTGAAGATGGGGTCAATGAGCAGTTCTTC.

The genes are TRBV9 and TRBJ2-1; the match to TRBD2 covers 10 bases. The germline V gene has CDR1 SGDLS and CDR2 YYNGEE. Trimming at V came to 4 bases and at J to 8 bases, leaving 6 bases not matched to a gene. CDR3 size: 14 residues. The DNA for the CDR3 is TGTGCCAGCAGCACCAGCGGGGGGGCGGATGAGCAGTTCTTC. This encodes CASSTSGGADEQFF.

V is TRBV7-8 and J is TRBJ2-5, with D perhaps TRBD1 or TRBD2 (5 bases each). The length of the CDR3 is 16 residues. Germline values: CDR1 SGHVS, CDR2 FQNEAQ. The V and J ends lost 2 bases and 2 bases respectively, with 15 bases between them. In DNA form, the CDR3 reads TGTGCCAGCAGCTTACGGTGGGGGAGCCCTCAAGAGACCCAGTACTTC. Protein: CASSLRWGSPQETQYF.

The chain joins TRBV4-3 to TRBJ1-5; TRBD1 matches at 8 bases. Germline V lookup: CDR1 LGHNA, CDR2 YSLEER. The CDR3 has 15 amino acids. V was pared by 5 bases and J by 1 base, with 4 bases of the junction left unmatched. The chain's CDR3 is CASSLGTGSNQPQHF. CDR3 bases: TGCGCCAGCAGCTTGGGGACAGGCAGCAATCAGCCCCAGCATTTT.

This sequence joins TRBV7-9 and TRBJ2-1; 7 bases are a match to TRBD2. The germline CDR1 and CDR2 sequences are SEHNR and FQNEAQ (reference sequence). Losses at the gene ends were 5 bases for V and 1 base for J; bases not matched to a gene: 11. The CDR3 extends over 17 amino acids. The CDR3, as DNA: TGTGCCAGCAGCCCCAGCGGGGTGAGTTCTTCCTACAATGAGCAGTTCTTC. Residues: CASSPSGVSSSYNEQFF.

The V call is TRBV7-9, the J call TRBJ2-5; D call uncertain. This CDR3 is 12 amino acids long. Per germline, CDR1 SEHNR and CDR2 FQNEAQ (reference sequence). The germline V and J ends were trimmed by 6 bases and 0 bases, with 5 bases remaining between them. CDR3 nucleotide sequence: TGTGCCAGCAGAGGGTACCAAGAGACCCAGTACTTC. It codes for CASRGYQETQYF.

The J gene is TRBJ2-3, the V gene TRBV7-2, with TRBD1 identical over 9 bases. Germline CDR1 SGHTA, CDR2 FQGNSA. The trim removed 5 bases at V and 5 bases at J, leaving 8 bases unmatched. The CDR3 is made up of 15 amino acids. The CDR3 reads CASSLNRGRVDTQYF. CDR3 sequence (DNA): TGTGCCAGCAGCCTGAACAGGGGGCGCGTAGATACGCAGTATTTT.

This rearrangement joins TRBV2 to TRBJ2-1; D is perhaps TRBD1 or TRBD2 (6 bases each). This CDR3 is built from 13 residues. V was pared by 2 bases and J by 15 bases, with 17 bases between. Germline CDR1 SNHLY, CDR2 FYNNEI. CDR3 sequence reads: CASSELLGGRMFF. CDR3 in DNA: TGTGCCAGCAGTGAATTATTAGGGGGGAGGATGTTCTTC.

This clone has only one observation. The rearrangement links TRBV7-2 to TRBJ2-7, with 14 positions matching TRBD2. V lost 2 bases and J lost 4; bases outside the gene matches: 1. The CDR3 is 15 residues long. From germline, CDR1 is SGHTA and CDR2 FQGNSA. The CDR3 bases are TGTGCCAGCAGCTTAAGACTAGCGGGGGGGTACGAGCAGTACTTC. It is translated as CASSLRLAGGYEQYF.

V is TRBV7-2 and J is TRBJ2-1; 7 nucleotides line up with TRBD2. This CDR3 region has 12 residues. Germline V CDR1 and CDR2: SGHTA, FQGNSA. After removal of 4 bases from V and 6 bases from J, the junction contained 0 bases not matched to a gene. The CDR3 DNA sequence: TGTGCCAGCAGCTCGGGGGGCAATGAGCAGTTCTTC. Amino acid sequence: CASSSGGNEQFF.

This chain joins TRBV7-6 and TRBJ2-3, with TRBD1 as a possible D gene (5 bases). The length of the CDR3 is 15 residues. The V end lost 6 bases, the J end lost 0 bases, and 13 bases lay between the germline ends. Per germline, CDR1 SGHVS and CDR2 FNYEAQ. The CDR3 here is CASRIQAISTDTQYF. CDR3 coding DNA: TGTGCCAGCAGGATACAGGCCATCAGCACAGATACGCAGTATTTT. The variable domain in full, with the rest retrieved from reference TRBV7-6 and TRBJ2-3, is GAGVSQSPRYKVTKRGQDVALRCDPISGHVSLYWYRQALGQGPEFLTYFNYEAQQDKSGLPNDRFSAERPEGSISTLTIQRTEQRDSAMYRCASRIQAISTDTQYFGPGTRLTVL.

The chain carries TRBV4-1 and TRBJ1-1; tentative D call: TRBD1 (5 bases). Germline assignment: CDR1 MGHRA and CDR2 YSYEKL. V lost 5 bases, J lost 4 bases, and 8 bases lay in between. CDR3 length: 12 residues. For the CDR3, the DNA is TGCGCCAGCAGCGAGGGGTTCACTGAAGCTTTCTTT. Protein: CASSEGFTEAFF.

The gene calls are TRBV5-1 and TRBJ2-5, with 9 bases matching TRBD2. CDR3 size: 16 residues. The trim removed 0 bases at V and 2 bases at J, leaving 5 bases unmatched. Germline CDR1 SGHRS, CDR2 YFSETQ. The CDR3 DNA is TGCGCCAGCAGCTTGGAGGAGCGGGGGGCTCAAGAGACCCAGTACTTC. It specifies CASSLEERGAQETQYF.

The CDR3 spells CASSSAAYNEQFF. The DNA for the CDR3 is TGTGCCAGTAGTTCCGCAGCGTACAATGAGCAGTTCTTC. The chain employs TRBV19 and TRBJ2-1; D not resolved. V was clipped by 5 bases and J by 4 bases, with 9 bases between them. CDR3 length: 13 amino acids. CDR1 LNHDA and CDR2 SQIVND come from the germline V gene (reference sequence).

The chain combines TRBV18 with TRBJ1-5; weak D call: TRBD1 (5 bases). CDR3 length: 17 amino acids. CDR1 and CDR2 (germline): KGHSH, LQKENI. Trimming stripped 3 bases from V and 0 bases from J, with 15 bases between. The CDR3 coding sequence is TGTGCCAGCTCACCGCAAAGGGGCCCTTCTAGCAATCAGCCCCAGCATTTT. Its protein is CASSPQRGPSSNQPQHF. Full variable domain (rest looked up from reference TRBV18 and TRBJ1-5): NAGVMQNPRHLVRRRGQEARLRCSPMKGHSHVYWYRQLPEEGLKFMVYLQKENIIDESGMPKERFSAEFPKEGPSILRIQQVVRGDSAAYFCASSPQRGPSSNQPQHFGDGTRLSIL.

The genes are TRBV5-4 and TRBJ2-1; D ambiguous. The CDR3 runs to 18 residues. Germline CDR1 SGHNT, CDR2 YYREEE (reference sequence). Trimming took off 3 bases at V and 9 bases at J, with 28 bases between the two ends. CDR3 coding DNA: TGTGCCAGCAGCTGGCGCTTCCGAAGGGCCACAGCGCTGGCTGAGCAGTTCTTC. This encodes CASSWRFRRATALAEQFF.

This rearrangement joins TRBV7-9 to TRBJ2-7, with D unclear. Germline CDR1 SEHNR, CDR2 FQNEAQ (reference sequence). V gave up 3 bases and J gave up 6 bases, with 6 bases separating them. The CDR3 has 11 amino acids. CDR3 amino acids: CASSFTFEQYF. The CDR3 nucleotides read TGTGCCAGCAGCTTCACATTCGAGCAGTACTTC.